This entry lists 7 T cell receptor beta chains sequenced from one sample in a study of T cell repertoires in cytomegalovirus infection. TCRdb used MiXCR to reprocess the reads, holding one entry per CDR3 protein. The data contain 700,000 to 900,000 distinct CDR3 sequences, 25% to 35% of them singletons. Their target antigens are unknown. Here the sequenced sample was cultured CD8+ T cells from PBMCs, taken from culture after CMV antigen stimulation. The receptors were gathered from a human donor in good health (CMV status not recorded). Some clones in this sample may be carry-over from other donors' samples.

J is TRBJ1-3 and V is TRBV10-3; D is unclear. Per germline, CDR1 ENHRY and CDR2 SYGVKD. V lost 7 bases and J 4 bases, leaving 26 bases between the germline ends. CDR3 size: 18 residues. The CDR3 region has the DNA TGTGCCATCAAAACTGCCCCAAGGAGGGAAATGATCGGAAACACCATATATTTT. It encodes CAIKTAPRREMIGNTIYF.

The chain has TRBV6-6 and TRBJ1-1; D might be TRBD1 (6 bases). The V end was cut by 2 bases, the J end by 3 bases, with 10 bases between. The germline V gene has CDR1 MNHNY and CDR2 SVGAGI (reference sequence). The CDR3 contains 14 residues. CDR3 residues: CASSYGGLDTEAFF. In DNA, the CDR3 is TGTGCCAGCAGTTACGGGGGCTTGGACACTGAAGCTTTCTTT.

The chain combines TRBV4-3 with TRBJ2-7; D is perhaps TRBD1 (6 bases). Germline loops: CDR1 LGHNA, CDR2 YSLEER. V shed 3 bases and J shed 8 bases, with 23 bases lying between them. The CDR3 length is 16 residues. The CDR3: CASSQVPQLQGSKQYF. The CDR3 DNA sequence: TGCGCCAGCAGCCAGGTACCGCAACTACAGGGCTCCAAGCAGTACTTC.

The sample holds many counts of this clonotype. The chain combines TRBV6-1 with TRBJ1-5; no definite D call. Trimming stripped 8 bases from V and 2 bases from J, with 22 bases between. Germline values: CDR1 MNHNS, CDR2 SASEGT. The CDR3 has 17 residues. The CDR3 nucleotides are TGTGCCAGCTCCGAGTGGGCCAGGTATGTTGGCAATCAGCCCCAGCATTTT. It specifies CASSEWARYVGNQPQHF.

This clonotype was counted ten times or more. The rearrangement joins TRBV6-5 to TRBJ1-1; D gene uncertain. The CDR3 is 13 amino acids. From germline, CDR1 is MNHEY and CDR2 SVGAGI. V dropped 2 bases and J dropped 3 bases, with 7 bases sitting between them. CDR3 sequence (DNA): TGTGCCAGCAGTTACGAAGGTTACACTGAAGCTTTCTTT. Translated, it gives CASSYEGYTEAFF.

This clonotype was detected only a few times. The V gene is TRBV19, the J gene TRBJ1-1; 8 nucleotides agree with TRBD1. The trim removed 8 bases at V and 4 bases at J, leaving 12 bases unmatched. Germline assignment: CDR1 LNHDA and CDR2 SQIVND (reference sequence). The CDR3 is 15 residues long. DNA of the CDR3: TGTGCCAGTTTACTCGGCGGGACAGGAGGCACTGAAGCTTTCTTT. This sequence encodes CASLLGGTGGTEAFF.

The chain uses TRBV14 and TRBJ1-2; D is unclear. The CDR3 sequence is 12 residues long. V lost 6 bases and J 6 bases, leaving 11 bases between the germline ends. Germline CDR1 reads SGHDN; CDR2 reads FVKESK. This chain's CDR3 is CASRGAEDGYTF. The CDR3 DNA reads as TGTGCCAGCAGAGGAGCTGAGGATGGCTACACCTTC.